One sample yielded the 5 T cell receptor beta chains listed below, sequenced in a study of graft-versus-host responses after intestinal transplantation. Their antigens remain unidentified. TCRdb's table, derived via immunoSEQ multiplex PCR, lists solely in-frame clones and lacks some. The sample lists approximately 25,000 clones; roughly 78% were seen once. Sequenced material: unstimulated CD8+ T cells sorted from spleen or lymph node cells, taken before transplant. The receptors come from a human donor who was the organ donor for an intestinal transplant.

The chain links TRBV11-2 to TRBJ2-7, with D unclear. Trimming removed 0 bases at V and 4 bases at J, with 10 bases between. The germline gives CDR1 SGHAT, CDR2 FQNNGV. The CDR3 has 14 amino acids. As DNA, the CDR3 is TGTGCCAGCAGCTTAGACCGCCCCAAGTACGAGCAGTACTTC. It specifies CASSLDRPKYEQYF. The complete variable domain, with remaining parts taken from reference TRBV11-2 and TRBJ2-7, reads EAGVAQSPRYKIIEKRQSVAFWCNPISGHATLYWYQQILGQGPKLLIQFQNNGVVDDSQLPKDRFSAERLKGVDSTLKIQPAKLEDSAVYLCASSLDRPKYEQYFGPGTRLTVT.

V is TRBV29-1 and J is TRBJ2-1; D perhaps matches TRBD2 (7 bases). V lost 4 bases and J 0 bases, leaving 13 bases between the germline ends. The V gene's germline CDR1 is SQVTM and CDR2 ANQGSEA. The CDR3 covers 15 residues. The DNA of the CDR3 is TGCAGCGTTGCGGGGGGCCAGGGCTCCTACAATGAGCAGTTCTTC. Its protein is CSVAGGQGSYNEQFF.

This clone was detected only a few times. The CDR3 region has the DNA TGTGCCAGCAGCGTAGAAGGGGGAGGGGCCAACGTCCTGACTTTC. Amino acids: CASSVEGGGANVLTF. The rearrangement joins TRBV9 to TRBJ2-6; TRBD1 might be the D (6 bases). The germline CDR1 and CDR2 sequences are SGDLS and YYNGEE. The V end was cut by 0 bases, the J end by 4 bases, with 8 bases between. The CDR3 extends over 15 amino acids.

The V gene is TRBV5-1, the J gene TRBJ2-1, with D possibly being TRBD1 (5 bases). CDR3 length: 15 amino acids. Germline CDR1 and CDR2: SGHRS and YFSETQ. V lost 4 bases to trimming and J lost 3 bases, with 14 bases between them. CDR3 sequence reads: CASSPKDRNYNEQFF. CDR3 nucleotide sequence: TGCGCCAGCAGCCCGAAAGACAGAAACTACAATGAGCAGTTCTTC.

The chain uses TRBV6-5 and TRBJ2-3; 10 bases match TRBD1. Trimming at V came to 5 bases and at J to 0 bases, leaving 2 bases not matched to a gene. Germline V gene sequence: CDR1 MNHEY, CDR2 SVGAGI. CDR3 length: 15 residues. CDR3 protein: CASSRTGGSTDTQYF. The CDR3 DNA follows: TGTGCCAGCAGTCGGACAGGGGGGAGCACAGATACGCAGTATTTT.